This is a list of T cell receptor beta chains from one sample in a study of T cells in Graves' hyperthyroidism and ophthalmopathy. TCRdb re-analysed the multiplex PCR reads in MiXCR, keeping a single row per CDR3 protein. The data hold about 360,000 distinct CDR3 sequences, with 20% to 25% observed a single time. The sequenced sample was blood. Receptors were obtained from a man aged 45 to 65 with Graves' hyperthyroidism. The CDR3 runs from the conserved cysteine through the conserved F or W. D genes are given only for firm matches. Clone size is shown for a subset of rows, as once, few, many or a class of expanded clone.

clone_size: .; d_call: TRBD2; v_call: TRBV7-9; j_call: TRBJ2-1; cdr3_nt: TGTGCCAGCAGCTTAGGGACTAGTCTGGCCTACAATGAGCAGTTCTTC; cdr3_aa: CASSLGTSLAYNEQFF
clone_size: .; d_call: .; v_call: TRBV7-9; j_call: TRBJ1-4; cdr3_nt: TGTGCTACAGCAGGGCAGGGCCCAACTAATGAAAAACTGTTTTTT; cdr3_aa: CATAGQGPTNEKLFF
clone_size: .; d_call: TRBD1; v_call: TRBV9; j_call: TRBJ1-1; cdr3_nt: TGTGCCAGCAGCGTAGTCGGACAGGGAGACACTGAAGCTTTCTTT; cdr3_aa: CASSVVGQGDTEAFF
clone_size: many; d_call: .; v_call: TRBV20-1; j_call: TRBJ2-3; cdr3_nt: TGCAGTGCTAGTGGTAATCAGGTGGGCGATACGCAGTATTTT; cdr3_aa: CSASGNQVGDTQYF
clone_size: .; d_call: TRBD2; v_call: TRBV7-6; j_call: TRBJ2-2; cdr3_nt: TGTGCCAGCAGCTTAGGATCGTTAGCGGGAGGGCCAGGCGGGGAGCTGTTTTTT; cdr3_aa: CASSLGSLAGGPGGELFF
clone_size: many; d_call: TRBD1; v_call: TRBV29-1; j_call: TRBJ2-5; cdr3_nt: TGCAGCGTAGAAGACAGGGGTAGTCGAGAGACCCAGTACTTC; cdr3_aa: CSVEDRGSRETQYF
clone_size: few; d_call: TRBD1; v_call: TRBV12-3/TRBV12-4; j_call: TRBJ2-7; cdr3_nt: TGTGCCAGCAGTTTCGGGCAGGGGGCGCCCGAGCAGTACTTC; cdr3_aa: CASSFGQGAPEQYF
clone_size: many; d_call: .; v_call: TRBV11-2; j_call: TRBJ2-1; cdr3_nt: TGTGCCAGCAGCTTAAGTGAAAGGGGTGAGCAGTTCTTC; cdr3_aa: CASSLSERGEQFF
clone_size: few; d_call: TRBD2; v_call: TRBV6-2/TRBV6-3; j_call: TRBJ2-1; cdr3_nt: TGTGCCAGCAGTATCCTGACTAGCGGAAATTACAATGAGCAGTTCTTC; cdr3_aa: CASSILTSGNYNEQFF
clone_size: .; d_call: TRBD2; v_call: TRBV30; j_call: TRBJ2-5; cdr3_nt: TGTGCCTGGACTAGCGGGAGGGCCCATCAAGAGACCCAGTACTTC; cdr3_aa: CAWTSGRAHQETQYF
clone_size: .; d_call: .; v_call: TRBV6-2/TRBV6-3; j_call: TRBJ2-7; cdr3_nt: TGTGCCAGCAGTGGTGGCGGGGGCCCCTACGAGCAGTACTTC; cdr3_aa: CASSGGGGPYEQYF
clone_size: many; d_call: TRBD2; v_call: TRBV10-3; j_call: TRBJ2-3; cdr3_nt: TGTGCCATCACCCCAGCGGGAGGGCCAGATACGCAGTATTTT; cdr3_aa: CAITPAGGPDTQYF
clone_size: many; d_call: .; v_call: TRBV18; j_call: TRBJ1-1; cdr3_nt: TGTGCCAGCTCACCGAGGGCCGGCGCGGGGGACACTGAAGCTTTCTTT; cdr3_aa: CASSPRAGAGDTEAFF
clone_size: few; d_call: .; v_call: TRBV7-8; j_call: TRBJ2-5; cdr3_nt: TGTGCCAGCCGTACTCAGCGCCTACAAGAGACCCAGTACTTC; cdr3_aa: CASRTQRLQETQYF
clone_size: many; d_call: .; v_call: TRBV28; j_call: TRBJ2-1; cdr3_nt: TGTGCCAGCAGCCAGGGGAGCCCGAGCTCCTACAATGAGCAGTTCTTC; cdr3_aa: CASSQGSPSSYNEQFF
clone_size: .; d_call: TRBD1; v_call: TRBV27; j_call: TRBJ1-1; cdr3_nt: TGTGCCAGCAGTCCCGACAGGGGGCTGGGGACTGAAGCTTTCTTT; cdr3_aa: CASSPDRGLGTEAFF
clone_size: many; d_call: .; v_call: TRBV18; j_call: TRBJ1-1; cdr3_nt: TGTGCCAGCTCCCGAGGGTCGGCTGGTGAAGCTTTCTTT; cdr3_aa: CASSRGSAGEAFF
clone_size: few; d_call: .; v_call: TRBV6-2/TRBV6-3; j_call: TRBJ1-2; cdr3_nt: TGTGCCAGCAGTTACTCGAGTTCCAATAACTATGGCTACACCTTC; cdr3_aa: CASSYSSSNNYGYTF
clone_size: few; d_call: TRBD2; v_call: TRBV4-1; j_call: TRBJ2-3; cdr3_nt: TGCGCCAGCAGCCAAGACCCGGGGAGGGCCGAAGATACGCAGTATTTT; cdr3_aa: CASSQDPGRAEDTQYF
clone_size: .; d_call: .; v_call: TRBV9; j_call: TRBJ1-1; cdr3_nt: TGTGCCAGCAGCGTAGGACAGATGGGCGCTGAAGCTTTCTTT; cdr3_aa: CASSVGQMGAEAFF
clone_size: .; d_call: TRBD2; v_call: TRBV11-1; j_call: TRBJ2-3; cdr3_nt: TGTGCCAGCAGCCCCGAGAGGAGCGGGAGTAGGGATACGCAGTATTTT; cdr3_aa: CASSPERSGSRDTQYF
clone_size: .; d_call: .; v_call: TRBV6-1; j_call: TRBJ2-3; cdr3_nt: TGTGCCACTCGGAGAGAGGGGGGAAAAGATACGCAGTATTTT; cdr3_aa: CATRREGGKDTQYF